This TCR beta chain was found in a study of OX40 agonist ivuxolimab in advanced cancers. The overall study: Prior anti-PD-1, anti-PD-L1 or anti-CTLA-4 therapy did not bar entry, and 40% had some. Regarding the study as a whole: On average, CD8+ T cells had more expanded clones than CD4+.

Sequenced by immunoSEQ multiplex PCR; TCRdb stores in-frame clones only, minus some. Among around 92,000 clones listed, approximately 93% were seen once. Comment on this clone: Its target is unknown.

This TCR was sampled from an adult with an advanced solid tumor such as melanoma, head and neck, liver or kidney cancer. The sample was CD4+ or CD8+ T cells sorted from blood, taken in a trial of the OX40 agonist ivuxolimab.

CDR3 DNA sequence: TGTGCCAGCAGGACCCCAGGGGGCACAGATACGCAGTATTTT. This encodes CASRTPGGTDTQYF. The genes are TRBV6-5 and TRBJ2-3; TRBD1 might be the D (6 bases). CDR3 length equals 14 residues. The V gene lost 6 bases and the J gene lost 1 base, with 11 bases spanning the gap. The germline V gene has CDR1 MNHEY and CDR2 SVGAGI.